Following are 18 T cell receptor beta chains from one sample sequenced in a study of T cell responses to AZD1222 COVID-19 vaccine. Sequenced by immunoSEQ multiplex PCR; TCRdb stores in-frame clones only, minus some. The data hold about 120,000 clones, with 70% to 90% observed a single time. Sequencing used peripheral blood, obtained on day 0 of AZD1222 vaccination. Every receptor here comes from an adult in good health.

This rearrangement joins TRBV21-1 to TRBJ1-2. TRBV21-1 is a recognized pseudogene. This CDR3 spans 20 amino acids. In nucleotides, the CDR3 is TGTGCCAGCAGCAAAGAAGGGGGGGGTCTGGCAGGTCCCGAGCACTATGGCTACACCTTC. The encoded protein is CASSKEGGGLAGPEHYGYTF.

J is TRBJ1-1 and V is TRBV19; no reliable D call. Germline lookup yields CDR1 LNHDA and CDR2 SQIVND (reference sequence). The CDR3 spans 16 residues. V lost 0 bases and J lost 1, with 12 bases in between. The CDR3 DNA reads TGTGCCAGTAGTATAGAAAGACGGAGTGCGAACACTGAAGCTTTCTTT. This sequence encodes CASSIERRSANTEAFF.

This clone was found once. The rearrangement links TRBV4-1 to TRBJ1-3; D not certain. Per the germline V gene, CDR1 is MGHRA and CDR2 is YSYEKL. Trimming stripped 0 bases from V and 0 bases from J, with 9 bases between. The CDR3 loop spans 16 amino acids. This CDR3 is CASSQDLARSGNTIYF. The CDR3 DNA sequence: TGCGCCAGCAGCCAAGATCTAGCCCGCTCTGGAAACACCATATATTTT.

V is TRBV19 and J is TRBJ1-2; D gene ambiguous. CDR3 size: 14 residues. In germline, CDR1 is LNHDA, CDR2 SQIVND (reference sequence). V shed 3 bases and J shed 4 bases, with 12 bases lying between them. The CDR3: CASSIPPGSYGYTF. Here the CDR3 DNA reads TGTGCCAGTAGTATCCCCCCAGGTTCCTATGGCTACACCTTC. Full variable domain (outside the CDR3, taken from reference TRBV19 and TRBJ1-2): DGGITQSPKYLFRKEGQNVTLSCEQNLNHDAMYWYRQDPGQGLRLIYYSQIVNDFQKGDIAEGYSVSREKKESFPLTVTSAQKNPTAFYLCASSIPPGSYGYTFGSGTRLTVV.

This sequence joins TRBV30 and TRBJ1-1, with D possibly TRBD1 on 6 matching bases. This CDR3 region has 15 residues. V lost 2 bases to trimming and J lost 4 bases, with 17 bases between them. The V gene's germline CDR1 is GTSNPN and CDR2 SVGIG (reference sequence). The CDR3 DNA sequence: TGTGCCTGGAGTTGGGGGCAGGACTCGATCACTGAAGCTTTCTTT. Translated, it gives CAWSWGQDSITEAFF.

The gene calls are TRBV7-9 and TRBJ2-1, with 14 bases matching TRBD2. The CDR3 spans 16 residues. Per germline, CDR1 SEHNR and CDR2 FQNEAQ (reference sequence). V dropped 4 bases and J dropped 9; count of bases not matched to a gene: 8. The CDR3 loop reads CASSSGTSGRAIEQFF. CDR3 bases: TGTGCCAGCAGCTCCGGGACTAGCGGGAGAGCGATTGAGCAGTTCTTC.

CDR3 protein: CASSLEASQHF. CDR3 in DNA: TGTGCCAGCAGTTTAGAAGCGTCCCAGCATTTT. The chain recombines TRBV12-3 or TRBV12-4 with TRBJ1-5; D not certain. The CDR3 is made up of 11 amino acids. Trimming stripped 1 base from V and 11 bases from J, with 6 bases between.

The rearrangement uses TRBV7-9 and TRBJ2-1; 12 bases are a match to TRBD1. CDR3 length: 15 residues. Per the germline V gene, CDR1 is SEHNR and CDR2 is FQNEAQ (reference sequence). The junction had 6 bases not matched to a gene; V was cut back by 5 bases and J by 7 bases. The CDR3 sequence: CASSPGQGARNEQFF. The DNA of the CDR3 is TGTGCCAGCAGCCCGGGACAGGGGGCGCGAAATGAGCAGTTCTTC.

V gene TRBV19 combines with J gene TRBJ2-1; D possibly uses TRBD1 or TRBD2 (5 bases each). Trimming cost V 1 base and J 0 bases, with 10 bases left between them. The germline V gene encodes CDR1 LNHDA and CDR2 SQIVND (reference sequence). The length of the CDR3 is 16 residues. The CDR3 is CASSIVVGGSYNEQFF. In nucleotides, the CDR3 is TGTGCCAGTAGTATAGTTGTTGGGGGCTCCTACAATGAGCAGTTCTTC.

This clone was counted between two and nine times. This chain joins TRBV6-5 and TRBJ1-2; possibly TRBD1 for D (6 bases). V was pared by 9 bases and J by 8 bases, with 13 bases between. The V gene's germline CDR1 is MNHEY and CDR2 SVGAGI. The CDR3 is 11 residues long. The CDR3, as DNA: TGTGCCAGTAACAGGGTGTGGGGCTACACCTTC. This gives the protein CASNRVWGYTF.

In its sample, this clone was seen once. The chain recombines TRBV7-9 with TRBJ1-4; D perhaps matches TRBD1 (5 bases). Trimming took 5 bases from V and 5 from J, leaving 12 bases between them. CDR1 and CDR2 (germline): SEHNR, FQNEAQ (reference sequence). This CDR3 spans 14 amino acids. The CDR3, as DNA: TGTGCCAGCAGCACCTGGGACGGGAATGAAAAACTGTTTTTT. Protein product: CASSTWDGNEKLFF.

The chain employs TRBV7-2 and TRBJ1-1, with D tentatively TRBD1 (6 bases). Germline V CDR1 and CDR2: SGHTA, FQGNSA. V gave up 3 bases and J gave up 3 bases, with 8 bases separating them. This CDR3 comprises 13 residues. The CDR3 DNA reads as TGTGCCAGCAGCTTTGGACAGCACACTGAAGCTTTCTTT. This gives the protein CASSFGQHTEAFF.

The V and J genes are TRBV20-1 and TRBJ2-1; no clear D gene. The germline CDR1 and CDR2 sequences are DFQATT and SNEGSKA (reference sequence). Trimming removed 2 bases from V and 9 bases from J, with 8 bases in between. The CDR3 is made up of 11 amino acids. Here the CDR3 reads CSARQVTEQFF. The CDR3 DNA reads TGCAGTGCTAGACAAGTTACTGAGCAGTTCTTC.

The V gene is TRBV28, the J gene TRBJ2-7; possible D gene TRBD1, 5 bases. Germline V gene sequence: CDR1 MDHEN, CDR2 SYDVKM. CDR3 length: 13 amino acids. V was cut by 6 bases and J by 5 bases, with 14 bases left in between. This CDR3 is CASSELRAHEQYF. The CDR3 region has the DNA TGTGCCAGCAGCGAGCTCAGGGCCCACGAGCAGTACTTC.

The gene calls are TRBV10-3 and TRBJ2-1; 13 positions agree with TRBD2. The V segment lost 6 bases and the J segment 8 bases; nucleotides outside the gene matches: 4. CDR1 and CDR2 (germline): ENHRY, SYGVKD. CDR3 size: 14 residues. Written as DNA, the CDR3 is TGTGCCATCAGCGGGACTAGCGGGATCGATGAGCAGTTCTTC. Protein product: CAISGTSGIDEQFF.

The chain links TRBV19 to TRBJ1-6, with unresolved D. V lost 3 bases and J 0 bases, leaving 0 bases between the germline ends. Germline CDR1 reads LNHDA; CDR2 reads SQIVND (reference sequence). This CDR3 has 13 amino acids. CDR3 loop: CASSISYNSPLHF. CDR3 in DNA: TGTGCCAGTAGTATCTCCTATAATTCACCCCTCCACTTT.

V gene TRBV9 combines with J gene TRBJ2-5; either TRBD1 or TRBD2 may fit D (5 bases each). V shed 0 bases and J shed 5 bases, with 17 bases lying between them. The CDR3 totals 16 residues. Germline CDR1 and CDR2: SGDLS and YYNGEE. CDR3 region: CASSVAGGLGDETQYF. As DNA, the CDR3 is TGTGCCAGCAGCGTAGCAGGAGGCCTAGGGGATGAGACCCAGTACTTC. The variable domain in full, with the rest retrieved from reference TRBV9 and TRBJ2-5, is DSGVTQTPKHLITATGQRVTLRCSPRSGDLSVYWYQQSLDQGLQFLIQYYNGEERAKGNILERFSAQQFPDLHSELNLSSLELGDSALYFCASSVAGGLGDETQYFGPGTRLLVL.

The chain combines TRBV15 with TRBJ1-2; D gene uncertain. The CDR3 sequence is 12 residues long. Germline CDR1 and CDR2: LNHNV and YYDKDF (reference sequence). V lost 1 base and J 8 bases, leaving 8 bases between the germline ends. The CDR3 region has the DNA TGTGCCACCAGCAGAGGTCGCGTCGGCTACACCTTC. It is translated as CATSRGRVGYTF.